This entry lists 16 T cell receptor beta chains sequenced from one sample in a study of blood T cell repertoires in COVID-19. Profiled with immunoSEQ multiplex PCR; TCRdb holds only in-frame clones, not every one. The data hold around 170,000 clones, with about four fifths observed a single time. The specimen was peripheral blood. These receptors originate from a woman between 40 and 55 years old with acute or convalescent COVID-19.

This clone occurred once. The chain recombines TRBV18 with TRBJ2-5; maybe TRBD2 (5 bases). Trimming shortened V by 3 bases and J by 1 base, and 9 bases separated the two germline ends. Germline V gene data show CDR1 as KGHSH and CDR2 as LQKENI. The CDR3 extends over 14 amino acids. The CDR3 here is CASSPGVPQETQYF. The CDR3 DNA is TGTGCCAGCTCACCCGGGGTCCCCCAAGAGACCCAGTACTTC. The whole variable domain, filled in from reference TRBV18 and TRBJ2-5, reads NAGVMQNPRHLVRRRGQEARLRCSPMKGHSHVYWYRQLPEEGLKFMVYLQKENIIDESGMPKERFSAEFPKEGPSILRIQQVVRGDSAAYFCASSPGVPQETQYFGPGTRLLVL.

This sequence joins TRBV13 and TRBJ2-7; 11 bases are a match to TRBD1. The junction had 2 bases not matched to a gene; V was cut back by 5 bases and J by 2 bases. There are 14 residues in the CDR3. From germline, CDR1 is PRHDT and CDR2 FYEKMQ (reference sequence). CDR3 amino acids: CASSMGQGAYEQYF. As DNA, the CDR3 is TGTGCCAGCAGCATGGGACAGGGGGCCTACGAGCAGTACTTC.

V gene TRBV7-9 combines with J gene TRBJ2-1; no reliable D call. CDR1 is SEHNR, CDR2 FQNEAQ, per germline (reference sequence). Trimming removed 0 bases at V and 5 bases at J, with 8 bases between. There are 14 residues in the CDR3. CDR3 nucleotides: TGTGCCAGCAGCTTAGCAGGCGGAGACAATGAGCAGTTCTTC. It yields the protein CASSLAGGDNEQFF.

This rearrangement joins TRBV6-1 to TRBJ2-7, with no clear D. CDR1 and CDR2 (germline): MNHNS, SASEGT. This CDR3 has 14 residues. V lost 3 bases to trimming and J lost 2 bases, with 11 bases between them. The CDR3 protein is CASSDRGVTYEQYF. CDR3 bases: TGTGCCAGCAGTGACCGAGGTGTCACCTACGAGCAGTACTTC.

The V gene is TRBV28, the J gene TRBJ2-5, with D possibly matching TRBD1 (6 bases). From germline, CDR1 is MDHEN and CDR2 SYDVKM. Between the trimmed V and J ends, which lost 6 bases and 6 bases, there was a span of 26 bases. The CDR3 totals 17 residues. The CDR3, as DNA: TGTGCCAGCAGGGTGAATTTTGGGGCAGGGGTAACGAAGACCCAGTACTTC. Residues: CASRVNFGAGVTKTQYF.

This clone has only one observation. The chain employs TRBV5-5 and TRBJ1-5; D gene unclear. Germline CDR1 and CDR2: SGHKS and YYEKEE (reference sequence). Trimming removed 0 bases at V and 0 bases at J, with 7 bases between. CDR3 size: 15 residues. The CDR3 sequence is CASSLVQYSNQPQHF. The CDR3 nucleotides are TGTGCCAGCAGCTTGGTCCAGTATAGCAATCAGCCCCAGCATTTT.

The chain combines TRBV27 with TRBJ2-7, with D unresolved. CDR1 is MNHEY, CDR2 SMNVEV, per germline (reference sequence). Between the trimmed V and J ends, which lost 5 bases and 0 bases, there was a span of 14 bases. This CDR3 region has 15 residues. CDR3 sequence reads: CASSAQQSGSYEQYF. CDR3 nucleotides: TGTGCCAGCAGTGCCCAGCAATCGGGCTCCTACGAGCAGTACTTC.

This chain links TRBV28 with TRBJ1-6; D is ambiguous. This CDR3 spans 15 amino acids. Trimming pared 3 bases from V and 6 bases from J, leaving 12 bases between. The V gene's germline CDR1 is MDHEN and CDR2 SYDVKM. The CDR3 here is CASSFSTLGNSPLHF. In DNA form, the CDR3 reads TGTGCCAGCAGTTTCTCTACCCTTGGTAATTCACCCCTCCACTTT.

V gene TRBV5-5 combines with J gene TRBJ2-3; D not certain. Trimming stripped 3 bases from V and 0 bases from J, with 8 bases between. CDR1 SGHKS and CDR2 YYEKEE come from the germline V gene (reference sequence). The CDR3 spans 14 residues. The CDR3 DNA reads as TGTGCCAGCAGCTGGAGCGATAGCACAGATACGCAGTATTTT. It specifies CASSWSDSTDTQYF.

This chain joins TRBV28 and TRBJ2-1, with D possibly matching TRBD1 (5 bases). The germline V gene has CDR1 MDHEN and CDR2 SYDVKM. The CDR3 extends over 13 amino acids. Trimming left V 6 bases short and J 9 bases short, with 15 bases between. CDR3 nucleotide sequence: TGTGCCAGCAGGTCGGACAAGCGCGGTGAGCAGTTCTTC. It codes for CASRSDKRGEQFF.

V usage is TRBV19 and J usage is TRBJ1-1; 7 bases fit TRBD1. V shed 6 bases, J shed 6 bases, and the junction held 13 bases outside the gene matches. Germline lookup yields CDR1 LNHDA and CDR2 SQIVND (reference sequence). The CDR3 is 15 amino acids. The CDR3 sequence: CASSRLTGLIPEAFF. CDR3 DNA: TGTGCCAGTAGCCGACTGACAGGGTTAATCCCTGAAGCTTTCTTT.

The chain's CDR3 is CASSERSGETQYF. CDR3 in DNA: TGCGCCAGCAGTGAGAGGAGCGGTGAGACCCAGTACTTC. The gene calls are TRBV10-1 and TRBJ2-5, with D maybe TRBD2 (5 bases). The CDR3 extends over 13 amino acids. Germline assignment: CDR1 WNHNN and CDR2 SYGVQD (reference sequence). V was cut by 2 bases and J by 5 bases, with 9 bases left in between.

The rearrangement uses TRBV28 and TRBJ1-2; D not certain. This CDR3 has 14 residues. Trimming took 5 bases from V and 1 from J, leaving 11 bases between them. Germline V gene lookup returns CDR1 MDHEN and CDR2 SYDVKM. The CDR3 bases are TGTGCCAGCAGTCGGCCCACAGTTAACTATGGCTACACCTTC. Protein: CASSRPTVNYGYTF.

This clone was seen once. The chain carries TRBV19 and TRBJ1-5; no definite D call. The CDR3 has 15 amino acids. Trimming removed 5 bases from V and 2 bases from J, with 13 bases in between. The germline V gene encodes CDR1 LNHDA and CDR2 SQIVND (reference sequence). The DNA of the CDR3 is TGTGCCAGTAGTCTGTCGGTTTTTGGCAATCAGCCCCAGCATTTT. This gives the protein CASSLSVFGNQPQHF. The full variable domain, its missing parts supplied by reference TRBV19 and TRBJ1-5, is DGGITQSPKYLFRKEGQNVTLSCEQNLNHDAMYWYRQDPGQGLRLIYYSQIVNDFQKGDIAEGYSVSREKKESFPLTVTSAQKNPTAFYLCASSLSVFGNQPQHFGDGTRLSIL.

Written as DNA, the CDR3 is TGTGCCAGCAGTGAAGGACAGGGGGCTAAGCCCCAGCATTTT. It is translated as CASSEGQGAKPQHF. The chain uses TRBV6-1 and TRBJ1-5, with 10 bases identical to TRBD1. There are 14 residues in the CDR3. After removal of 1 base from V and 8 bases from J, the junction contained 2 bases not matched to a gene. Germline CDR1 and CDR2: MNHNS and SASEGT.

The chain uses TRBV11-2 and TRBJ2-7; 8 nucleotides align to TRBD2. CDR1 and CDR2 (germline): SGHAT, FQNNGV. The CDR3 runs to 12 residues. V was pared by 4 bases and J by 5 bases, with 1 base of the junction left unmatched. The CDR3 loop reads CASSWGLDEQYF. As DNA, the CDR3 is TGTGCCAGCAGCTGGGGACTAGACGAGCAGTACTTC. The complete variable domain, with remaining parts taken from reference TRBV11-2 and TRBJ2-7, reads EAGVAQSPRYKIIEKRQSVAFWCNPISGHATLYWYQQILGQGPKLLIQFQNNGVVDDSQLPKDRFSAERLKGVDSTLKIQPAKLEDSAVYLCASSWGLDEQYFGPGTRLTVT.